The source of this TCR beta chain is a study of blood T cell repertoires in COVID-19. For the study at large: PBMCs, B-cell-depleted T cells, or T cells provided the cDNA or gDNA that made up the material.

Libraries were prepared by immunoSEQ multiplex PCR; TCRdb keeps only in-frame clonotypes and omits some of them. The data show approximately 70,000 clones, 65% to 90% seen once. Per germline, CDR1 MDHEN and CDR2 SYDVKM. Trimming left V 5 bases short and J 0 bases short, with 18 bases between. This CDR3 has 17 residues. Specimen: peripheral blood. The rearrangement joins TRBV28 to TRBJ2-3; D might be TRBD2 (6 bases). The sequence was collected from a man between 65 and 85 years old with active or convalescent COVID-19. The CDR3 nucleotides read TGTGCCAGCAGTCCGGGCGGGGTGTGGACAAGCACAGATACGCAGTATTTT. This translates into CASSPGGVWTSTDTQYF.